These 24 T cell receptor beta chains came from one sample sequenced in a study of blood T cell repertoires in COVID-19. Generated by immunoSEQ multiplex PCR, the TCRdb table keeps only in-frame clones and is missing some. The table includes around 70,000 clones, approximately 90% detected once. The sample taken for sequencing was peripheral blood. The source is a woman aged 55-75 years with active COVID-19.

The chain has TRBV30 and TRBJ1-6; tentative D call: TRBD1 (5 bases). Deletions cut 4 bases from V and 6 bases from J, with 10 bases between. Germline V CDR1 and CDR2: GTSNPN, SVGIG (reference sequence). The CDR3 runs 13 residues. The CDR3 DNA is TGTGCCTGGACAGGGTACCTTAATTCACCCCTCCACTTT. Its protein product is CAWTGYLNSPLHF.

The genes are TRBV18 and TRBJ1-1; D is possibly TRBD1 (5 bases). Trimming removed 6 bases at V and 7 bases at J, with 12 bases between. The CDR3 consists of 12 residues. Germline CDR1 reads KGHSH; CDR2 reads LQKENI. The CDR3 DNA follows: TGTGCCAGCTCGGGGCAGTCAATTGAAGCTTTCTTT. Translated, it gives CASSGQSIEAFF.

The chain employs TRBV5-1 and TRBJ2-7; 16 bases agree with TRBD2. V shed 3 bases, J shed 4 bases, and the junction held 10 bases outside the gene matches. There are 18 residues in the CDR3. Germline assignment: CDR1 SGHRS and CDR2 YFSETQ. This CDR3 is CASSSLIGTSGRAYEQYF. CDR3 DNA sequence: TGCGCCAGCAGCTCGCTGATTGGGACTAGCGGGAGGGCTTACGAGCAGTACTTC.

The chain has TRBV30 and TRBJ2-7; the match to TRBD2 covers 7 bases. The CDR3 totals 14 residues. V was pared by 5 bases and J by 6 bases, with 13 bases of the junction left unmatched. The germline V gene encodes CDR1 GTSNPN and CDR2 SVGIG (reference sequence). CDR3 sequence (DNA): TGTGCCTGGGCCACTCCGGGGGGTGCGGGCGAGCAGTACTTC. This codes for CAWATPGGAGEQYF.

The rearrangement uses TRBV7-2 and TRBJ1-4; maybe TRBD1 (5 bases). Germline assignment: CDR1 SGHTA and CDR2 FQGNSA. The ends were cut back, 2 bases at V and 0 bases at J, with 7 bases in the middle. CDR3 length: 15 residues. CDR3 sequence reads: CASSLSGATNEKLFF. CDR3 sequence (DNA): TGTGCCAGCAGCTTATCGGGGGCAACTAATGAAAAACTGTTTTTT.

This clone was seen once. The junction departs from the called germline gene at one end, perhaps through a read error. The J gene is TRBJ2-7, the V gene TRBV7-2, with D possibly TRBD1 on 7 matching bases. Germline lookup yields CDR1 SGHTA and CDR2 FQGNSA. CDR3 size: 12 residues. CDR3 region: CASRGAGYEQYF. CDR3 in DNA: TGTGCAAGCAGGGGGGCGGGCTACGAGCAGTACTTC. The variable domain in full, with the rest retrieved from reference TRBV7-2 and TRBJ2-7, is GAGVSQSPSNKVTEKGKDVELRCDPISGHTALYWYRQSLGQGLEFLIYFQGNSAPDKSGLPSDRFSAERTGGSVSTLTIQRTQQEDSAVYLCASRGAGYEQYFGPGTRLTVT.

The CDR3 region is CASSQDAWGELPPGELFF. The CDR3 region has the DNA TGCGCCAGCAGCCAAGATGCATGGGGGGAACTACCGCCCGGGGAGCTGTTTTTT. The rearrangement uses TRBV4-1 and TRBJ2-2, with D possibly TRBD2 on 6 matching bases. Trimming took off 0 bases at V and 6 bases at J, with 20 bases between the two ends. The V gene's germline CDR1 is MGHRA and CDR2 YSYEKL. The CDR3 length is 18 residues.

J is TRBJ2-7 and V is TRBV11-2; 7 positions agree with TRBD2. Trimming cost V 4 bases and J 5 bases; bases outside gene matches: 8. Per the germline V gene, CDR1 is SGHAT and CDR2 is FQNNGV. This CDR3 contains 14 residues. The CDR3 here is CASSWASRGDEQYF. The CDR3 nucleotides read TGTGCCAGCAGCTGGGCAAGCCGGGGGGACGAGCAGTACTTC. The whole variable domain, filled in from reference TRBV11-2 and TRBJ2-7, reads EAGVAQSPRYKIIEKRQSVAFWCNPISGHATLYWYQQILGQGPKLLIQFQNNGVVDDSQLPKDRFSAERLKGVDSTLKIQPAKLEDSAVYLCASSWASRGDEQYFGPGTRLTVT.

The rearrangement joins TRBV3-1 (or the pseudogene TRBV3-2) to TRBJ1-2, with 7 nucleotides matching TRBD1. Germline V gene sequence: CDR1 LGHDT, CDR2 YNNKEL (reference sequence). Trimming took 1 base from V and 8 from J; bases not matched to a gene: 10. This CDR3 has 15 amino acids. CDR3 sequence: CASSQGTTGFNGYTF. CDR3 DNA: TGTGCCAGCAGCCAAGGTACGACAGGGTTTAACGGCTACACCTTC.

V usage is TRBV27 and J usage is TRBJ2-7; a weak D match, TRBD1 (5 bases). CDR1 is MNHEY and CDR2 is SMNVEV in the germline V gene (reference sequence). Trimming shortened V by 2 bases and J by 5 bases, and 10 bases separated the two germline ends. The CDR3 sequence is 13 residues long. CDR3 DNA: TGTGCCAGCAGTTTACAGTTGGACAACGAGCAGTACTTC. This translates into CASSLQLDNEQYF.

The V and J genes are TRBV18 and TRBJ2-3; no firm D call. Trimming removed 3 bases from V and 2 bases from J, with 6 bases in between. Germline V gene data show CDR1 as KGHSH and CDR2 as LQKENI. The CDR3 runs to 13 residues. The CDR3 DNA follows: TGTGCCAGCTCACCGGGCCCCACAGATACGCAGTATTTT. It encodes CASSPGPTDTQYF. Full variable domain (outside the CDR3, taken from reference TRBV18 and TRBJ2-3): NAGVMQNPRHLVRRRGQEARLRCSPMKGHSHVYWYRQLPEEGLKFMVYLQKENIIDESGMPKERFSAEFPKEGPSILRIQQVVRGDSAAYFCASSPGPTDTQYFGPGTRLTVL.

The chain uses TRBV12-3 or TRBV12-4 and TRBJ1-3, with D perhaps matching TRBD1 (6 bases). Deletions cut 7 bases from V and 7 bases from J, with 14 bases between. CDR3 length: 13 residues. As DNA, the CDR3 is TGTGCCAGCATACAGCAGGGGCAGAACACCATATATTTT. Its translation: CASIQQGQNTIYF.

The V and J genes are TRBV3-1 (or the pseudogene TRBV3-2) and TRBJ1-6, with D perhaps matching TRBD1 (5 bases). The germline V and J ends were trimmed by 0 bases and 9 bases, with 15 bases remaining between them. The germline V gene encodes CDR1 LGHDT and CDR2 YNNKEL (reference sequence). This CDR3 has 16 residues. The CDR3 loop is CASSQDPGGGTSPLHF. CDR3 nucleotides: TGTGCCAGCAGCCAAGATCCGGGCGGCGGGACTTCACCCCTCCACTTT.

The chain is built from TRBV2 and TRBJ2-4, with a tentative D call TRBD2 (6 bases). The CDR3 has 16 amino acids. Trimming removed 4 bases from V and 4 bases from J, with 17 bases in between. The germline gives CDR1 SNHLY, CDR2 FYNNEI. The CDR3 DNA reads as TGTGCCAGCAGTGCTCAGGGAGGCGGTCATAAAAACATTCAGTACTTC. Amino acid sequence: CASSAQGGGHKNIQYF.

The chain links TRBV15 to TRBJ2-3; TRBD2 agrees at 7 bases. From germline, CDR1 is LNHNV and CDR2 YYDKDF (reference sequence). V was clipped by 0 bases and J by 6 bases; unmatched bases: 3. The CDR3 has 14 amino acids. CDR3 DNA sequence: TGTGCCACCAGCAGAGATGGGAGGGGCGATACGCAGTATTTT. Protein: CATSRDGRGDTQYF.

This chain joins TRBV4-2 and TRBJ2-5; TRBD1 matches at 7 bases. CDR1 is LGHNA, CDR2 YNFKEQ, per germline. V gave up 0 bases and J gave up 5 bases; unmatched junction bases: 15. CDR3 length: 18 residues. CDR3 in DNA: TGTGCCAGCAGCCAAGATGTTGGGAGATTGACCAGGGGGGAGACCCAGTACTTC. The encoded protein is CASSQDVGRLTRGETQYF.

The V call is TRBV7-9, the J call TRBJ2-1, with TRBD2 matching 7 bases. Germline CDR1 is SEHNR and CDR2 is FQNEAQ (reference sequence). Trimming at V came to 3 bases and at J to 6 bases, leaving 8 bases not matched to a gene. The CDR3 has 15 residues. CDR3 sequence reads: CASSFMRWEGNEQFF. The CDR3 DNA reads as TGTGCCAGCAGCTTTATGAGGTGGGAGGGCAATGAGCAGTTCTTC.

J is TRBJ2-6 and V is TRBV28, with D possibly being TRBD2 (5 bases). CDR1 MDHEN and CDR2 SYDVKM come from the germline V gene. This CDR3 is 19 amino acids long. V lost 5 bases and J lost 0, with 20 bases in between. The CDR3 loop is CASSGPPLQRSSGANVLTF. In DNA, the CDR3 is TGTGCCAGCAGTGGACCCCCCCTACAGCGGAGCTCTGGGGCCAACGTCCTGACTTTC. Combining the CDR3 with reference TRBV28 and TRBJ2-6 gives the whole variable domain DVKVTQSSRYLVKRTGEKVFLECVQDMDHENMFWYRQDPGLGLRLIYFSYDVKMKEKGDIPEGYSVSREKKERFSLILESASTNQTSMYLCASSGPPLQRSSGANVLTFGAGSRLTVL.

The chain carries TRBV20-1 and TRBJ2-1; 11 nucleotides align to TRBD2. Trimming took 3 bases from V and 3 from J; bases not matched to a gene: 4. The CDR3 spans 15 residues. Germline CDR1 DFQATT, CDR2 SNEGSKA (reference sequence). CDR3 loop: CSASKGLADYNEQFF. The CDR3 DNA reads as TGCAGTGCTAGTAAGGGACTAGCGGACTACAATGAGCAGTTCTTC.

The rearrangement joins TRBV11-2 to TRBJ2-1, with 7 bases lining up with TRBD2. The germline V gene has CDR1 SGHAT and CDR2 FQNNGV. The CDR3 consists of 13 residues. Trimming at V came to 4 bases and at J to 15 bases, leaving 12 bases not matched to a gene. CDR3 region: CASSSRTSGVPFF. The DNA of the CDR3 is TGTGCCAGCAGCTCGCGGACTAGTGGTGTGCCGTTCTTC.

DNA of the CDR3: TGCGCCAGCAGCGTGGACAGGCTCCGCTTCTACGAGCAGTACTTC. It yields the protein CASSVDRLRFYEQYF. The chain has TRBV5-1 and TRBJ2-7; TRBD1 matches 7 bases. CDR3 length: 15 amino acids. CDR1 and CDR2 from the germline V gene are SGHRS and YFSETQ. V lost 4 bases and J lost 3; bases outside the gene matches: 10. Full variable domain (missing parts from reference TRBV5-1 and TRBJ2-7): KAGVTQTPRYLIKTRGQQVTLSCSPISGHRSVSWYQQTPGQGLQFLFEYFSETQRNKGNFPGRFSGRQFSNSRSEMNVSTLELGDSALYLCASSVDRLRFYEQYFGPGTRLTVT.

V usage is TRBV10-3 and J usage is TRBJ2-7, with a weak D call TRBD1 (6 bases). Germline V lookup: CDR1 ENHRY, CDR2 SYGVKD. The CDR3 has 19 residues. The V end lost 2 bases, the J end lost 0 bases, and 23 bases lay between the germline ends. The CDR3 nucleotides read TGTGCCATCAGTGAGCCCGGCTCGGCAGACAGGACGTCCTCCTACGAGCAGTACTTC. Protein: CAISEPGSADRTSSYEQYF.

The rearrangement joins TRBV3-1 (or the pseudogene TRBV3-2) to TRBJ1-1, with D perhaps matching TRBD1 (6 bases). Trimming took off 0 bases at V and 1 base at J, with 12 bases between the two ends. This CDR3 comprises 16 residues. CDR1 and CDR2 from the germline V gene are LGHDT and YNNKEL (reference sequence). This chain's CDR3 is CASSQEPQGRNTEAFF. The CDR3, as DNA: TGTGCCAGCAGCCAAGAACCACAGGGCAGGAACACTGAAGCTTTCTTT.

This sequence joins TRBV6-4 and TRBJ1-6; D not certain. Per the germline V gene, CDR1 is MRHNA and CDR2 is SNTAGT. The V gene lost 4 bases and the J gene lost 7 bases, with 8 bases spanning the gap. The CDR3 has 13 residues. In nucleotides, the CDR3 is TGTGCCAGCAGTGCTGGAGGGAATTCACCCCTCCACTTT. Its protein product is CASSAGGNSPLHF.